This T cell receptor beta chain was obtained from a study of cytotoxic CD8 clonotypes in ibrutinib-treated CLL. As for the study in general: Patients attained 25 or so partial and 2 complete responses; at median about 70 months, around 15 remained remitted while around twelve progressed.

Trimming left V 4 bases short and J 7 bases short, with 11 bases between. The CDR3 has 12 amino acids. The germline V gene encodes CDR1 SGHVS and CDR2 FNYEAQ. This clone turned up a few times. Sequencing was performed with immunoSEQ multiplex PCR; in TCRdb, only in-frame clones are kept and a portion is missing. The sample includes tens of thousands of clones, 55% to 75% seen only once; the top ten take approximately 50%. This receptor was identified in a human donor with chronic lymphocytic leukemia. The V gene is TRBV7-6, the J gene TRBJ2-7, with a tentative D call TRBD2 (6 bases). The sequencing here drew on PBMCs, taken after 24 months of ibrutinib treatment. The DNA for the CDR3 is TGTGCCAGCAGCTCGGACGGAGGGGAGCAGTACTTC. It codes for CASSSDGGEQYF.